Below are 14 T cell receptor beta chains sequenced from a single sample in a study of T-cell reconstitution after alpha-beta-depleted transplantation in children. Molecular barcoding with unique molecular identifiers was used for the TCRbeta library. TCRdb itself ran the PCR reads through MiXCR, one entry per CDR3 protein. In the table there are about 460,000 distinct CDR3 sequences, under 15% of which are singletons. The sample was PBMCs from the stem cell graft donor, taken from the stem cell graft. All receptors come from a human donor who donated a stem cell graft to a child with combined immunodeficiency.

In this sample, this clonotype turned up many times. The gene calls are TRBV9 and TRBJ2-1; 10 bases align to TRBD2. CDR1 is SGDLS, CDR2 YYNGEE, per germline. The CDR3 spans 15 residues. The V segment lost 3 bases and the J segment 1 base; nucleotides outside the gene matches: 1. For the CDR3, the DNA is TGTGCCAGCAGCGCACTAGCGGGATCCTACAATGAGCAGTTCTTC. It translates to CASSALAGSYNEQFF.

The rearrangement uses TRBV5-1 and TRBJ2-3; 8 nucleotides match TRBD2. CDR1 SGHRS and CDR2 YFSETQ come from the germline V gene. V lost 2 bases, J lost 0 bases, and 5 bases stayed unmatched. The CDR3 is made up of 16 amino acids. As DNA, the CDR3 is TGCGCCAGCAGCTTCGTCGGGAGGGCTAGCACAGATACGCAGTATTTT. It is translated as CASSFVGRASTDTQYF.

This clonotype was detected ten times or more. The chain has TRBV6-1 and TRBJ2-7, with 10 bases identical to TRBD2. V trimming: 8 bases; J trimming: 2 bases; junction bases outside the gene matches: 9. This CDR3 is 15 amino acids long. The germline V gene encodes CDR1 MNHNS and CDR2 SASEGT. The CDR3 region has the DNA TGTGCCAGCGCTAGCGGGGGCCGCAATACCTACGAGCAGTACTTC. This codes for CASASGGRNTYEQYF.

This clonotype was counted many times. J is TRBJ2-2 and V is TRBV5-1; possibly TRBD1 for D (5 bases). Trimming pared 1 base from V and 3 bases from J, leaving 10 bases between. The CDR3 sequence is 15 residues long. The germline V gene has CDR1 SGHRS and CDR2 YFSETQ. CDR3 protein: CASSLQGRDTGELFF. In DNA form, the CDR3 reads TGCGCCAGCAGCTTGCAGGGAAGAGACACCGGGGAGCTGTTTTTT.

This clonotype was observed many times. The rearrangement joins TRBV5-5 to TRBJ2-1, with TRBD1 identical over 9 bases. The CDR3 spans 15 residues. V shed 3 bases and J 3 bases; nucleotides not matched to a gene: 4. CDR1 and CDR2 (germline): SGHKS, YYEKEE (reference sequence). This CDR3 reads CASSSGTGNYNEQFF. As DNA, the CDR3 is TGTGCCAGCAGCTCCGGGACAGGGAACTACAATGAGCAGTTCTTC.

This clonotype appeared a single time. The chain uses TRBV12-3 or TRBV12-4 and TRBJ1-4; D is unclear. Trimming cost V 5 bases and J 10 bases, with 17 bases left between them. This CDR3 is 14 amino acids long. The CDR3 nucleotides are TGTGCCAGCAGTATCGGCCCCAACAAAGGAAAACTGTTTTTT. Translating gives CASSIGPNKGKLFF.

The gene calls are TRBV6-2 or TRBV6-3 and TRBJ2-3; possible D gene TRBD2, 6 bases. The CDR3 is 10 amino acids. In germline, CDR1 is MNHEY, CDR2 SVGEGT. The V and J ends lost 8 bases and 6 bases respectively, with 6 bases between them. In nucleotides, the CDR3 is TGTGCCAGCGCGGGGGATACGCAGTATTTT. It encodes CASAGDTQYF.

This clonotype was counted ten times or more. The chain couples TRBV6-1 to TRBJ1-2; 12 bases map to TRBD1. With 6 bases clipped from V and 6 bases from J, the junction kept 5 bases outside the gene matches. CDR3 length: 14 residues. The germline CDR1 and CDR2 sequences are MNHNS and SASEGT. The CDR3 nucleotides read TGTGCCAGCAGAAGGGGGACAGGGGGCGATGGCTACACCTTC. It yields the protein CASRRGTGGDGYTF.

This clonotype came up many times. The chain joins TRBV30 to TRBJ2-1, with D possibly being TRBD2 (6 bases). From germline, CDR1 is GTSNPN and CDR2 SVGIG (reference sequence). This CDR3 has 15 residues. Trimming left V 2 bases short and J 3 bases short, with 14 bases between. The CDR3 DNA reads as TGTGCCTGGAGTTTACCGACTAGACACTACAATGAGCAGTTCTTC. This translates into CAWSLPTRHYNEQFF.

The chain joins TRBV6-4 to TRBJ2-1; weak D call: TRBD1 (5 bases). CDR3 length equals 16 residues. V gave up 2 bases and J gave up 0 bases, with 11 bases separating them. The germline V gene has CDR1 MRHNA and CDR2 SNTAGT. The CDR3 DNA reads as TGTGCCAGCAGTGACAGGGGCGAGAGCTCCTACAATGAGCAGTTCTTC. Translation: CASSDRGESSYNEQFF.

By share, this clonotype counts as medium-sized (0.01 to 0.1%). The V call is TRBV5-1, the J call TRBJ1-6, with TRBD1 matching over 8 bases. Germline V CDR1 and CDR2: SGHRS, YFSETQ. The CDR3 has 14 amino acids. The V gene end was trimmed by 6 bases and the J gene end by 7 bases; junction bases not matched to a gene: 6. The CDR3 DNA sequence: TGCGCCAGCAAAGCGACAGGGGAAAATTCACCCCTCCACTTT. Protein: CASKATGENSPLHF.

In its sample, this clonotype was seen a few times. The V call is TRBV6-5, the J call TRBJ2-7; 9 nucleotides line up with TRBD1. Germline assignment: CDR1 MNHEY and CDR2 SVGAGI. The CDR3 consists of 14 residues. V was pared by 6 bases and J by 6 bases, with 9 bases of the junction left unmatched. CDR3 sequence: CASSYPGQGGEQYF. CDR3 in DNA: TGTGCCAGCAGCTACCCGGGACAGGGCGGCGAGCAGTACTTC.

The rearrangement links TRBV7-2 to TRBJ2-7, with 10 bases fitting TRBD1. This CDR3 has 14 residues. V lost 5 bases and J lost 4; bases outside the gene matches: 5. Per germline, CDR1 SGHTA and CDR2 FQGNSA. The CDR3 reads CASSRRQGAYEQYF. The CDR3 DNA reads TGTGCCAGCAGCCGTAGACAGGGGGCATACGAGCAGTACTTC.

This clonotype was picked up many times. The chain employs TRBV20-1 and TRBJ1-5, with 7 bases matching TRBD1. There are 14 residues in the CDR3. V dropped 6 bases and J dropped 3; count of bases not matched to a gene: 8. CDR1 and CDR2 from the germline V gene are DFQATT and SNEGSKA (reference sequence). The CDR3 bases are TGCAGTGCAAGTACCGACAGGGTCAATCAGCCCCAGCATTTT. It encodes CSASTDRVNQPQHF.